This T cell receptor beta chain appears in the sequencing data of a study of CD8 T cells in Susac syndrome (dated by TCRdb to between 2017 and 2020). Regarding the research as a whole: Whether CD8+ T cell activation and differentiation in Susac syndrome was antigen driven was tested using repertoire sequencing. Clonality of the CD8+ T cell repertoire was compared between more than 10 healthy donors, about 14 Susac syndrome patients and some 15 multiple sclerosis patients. Overall results and qualifications from the work: The number of individuals in the TCR sequencing and HLA analysis was acknowledged as relatively small.

RNA was extracted with the RNeasy kit and 0.5 to 1 ug was reverse transcribed using random hexamers. TCR beta CDR3 regions were amplified with the immunoSEQ multiplex PCR assay covering 54 Vbeta and 13 Jbeta segments. To correct PCR amplification bias, a synthetic template baseline was used for both primer optimization and computational correction. Regarding the original processing steps: Reads were annotated to V, D and J genes per IMGT and analyzed with immunoSEQ Analyzer, keeping only productive sequences. Clonality was calculated as one minus the Shannon entropy normalized by log2 of the number of productive unique sequences. Public and private clones were assessed among the 100 most prevalent clones of each patient and control. Clones were defined as Susac-specific if absent from the healthy and MS cohorts, from 900 to 1,200 published viral clones and from other ImmuneACCESS disease sequences. The public reads were reprocessed in TCRdb via fastp at Q25 and MiXCR, keeping in-frame beta chains. Each entry is one CDR3 protein sequence, shown with its most common DNA and genes. None of the V and J calls come from the authors' own analysis; TCRdb made them. The sample profile shows fewer than 250,000 distinct CDR3 sequences; approximately 90% of them were found once. Of the sample, about 0.12% falls within the top ten clones.

Taken from cysteine to phenylalanine, the CDR3 has 14 residues. The DNA shown is the 42-base CDR3, in frame from base 1. Per the germline V gene, SGDLS is the CDR1 and YYNGEE is the CDR2. V loses 0 bases, J loses 2 bases, and the germline ends lie 8 bases apart. Peripheral blood CD8+ and CD4+ T cells from healthy donors, Susac syndrome patients and multiple sclerosis patients were profiled by high-throughput TCR beta sequencing. The multiple sclerosis controls were treatment-naive patients whose relapsing-remitting disease, either stable or active, fulfilled the revised McDonald criteria. Bulk CD8+ and CD4+ T cells were purified by magnetic negative isolation, whereas CD8+ TEMRA cells were enriched by FACS. Blood was collected in EDTA tubes and processed within 24 hours, with PBMCs isolated through density gradient centrifugation. PBMCs destined for TCR sequencing were cryopreserved in liquid nitrogen and later thawed in a 37 °C water bath. The sorted or isolated CD4+, CD8+ and CD8+ TEMRA cells had a purity of 90% or higher.

Of note for this clonotype: What antigen it recognizes has not been identified. No base qualities exist here, and no much larger clone lies one base off it.

The sequence is built from TRBV9 and TRBJ2-5; confidence is insufficient to name the D gene. Sequencing used CD8+ T cells from PBMCs. The TCR comes from a human donor with multiple sclerosis. The DNA is TGTGCCAGCAGCGTAGGAGACGATCAAGAGACCCAGTACTTC. Its translation reads: CASSVGDDQETQYF.